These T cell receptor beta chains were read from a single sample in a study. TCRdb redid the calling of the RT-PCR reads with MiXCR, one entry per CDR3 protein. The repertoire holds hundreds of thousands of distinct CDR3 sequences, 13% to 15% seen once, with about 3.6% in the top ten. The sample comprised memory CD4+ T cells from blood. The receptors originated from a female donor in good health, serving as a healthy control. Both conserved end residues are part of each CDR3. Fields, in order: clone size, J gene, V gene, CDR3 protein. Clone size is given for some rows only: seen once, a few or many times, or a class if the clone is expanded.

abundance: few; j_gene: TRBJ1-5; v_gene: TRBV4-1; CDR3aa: CASSQDGFRNQPQHF
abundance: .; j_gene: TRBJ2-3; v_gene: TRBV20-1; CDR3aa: CSASSRTGSADTQYF
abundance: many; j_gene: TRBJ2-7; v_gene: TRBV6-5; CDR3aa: CASSESYSSYEQYF
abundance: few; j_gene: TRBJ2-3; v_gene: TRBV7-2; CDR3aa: CASSLRQNTDTQYF
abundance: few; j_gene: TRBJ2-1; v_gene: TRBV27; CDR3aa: CASSPTSRLGSNEQFF
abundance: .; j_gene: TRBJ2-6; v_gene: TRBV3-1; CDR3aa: CASSQFAGALLFSGANVLTF
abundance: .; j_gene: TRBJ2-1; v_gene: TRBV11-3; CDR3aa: CASSGDRGSGNEQFF
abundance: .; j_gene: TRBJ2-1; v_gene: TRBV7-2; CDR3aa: CASSLSGSAGQNEQFF
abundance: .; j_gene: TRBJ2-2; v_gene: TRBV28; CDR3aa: CASSFWGYTGELFF
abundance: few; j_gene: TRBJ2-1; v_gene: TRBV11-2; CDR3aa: CASSLRTPPSYNEQFF
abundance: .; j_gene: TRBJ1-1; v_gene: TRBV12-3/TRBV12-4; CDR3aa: CASTLRAGGAAEAFF
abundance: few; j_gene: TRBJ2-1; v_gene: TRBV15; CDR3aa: CATSDPVRGDLYEQFF
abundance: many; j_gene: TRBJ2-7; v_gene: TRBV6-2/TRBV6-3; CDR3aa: CASRRGQESVREQYF
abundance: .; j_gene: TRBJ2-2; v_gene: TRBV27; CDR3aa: CASSLSGLGLANTGELFF
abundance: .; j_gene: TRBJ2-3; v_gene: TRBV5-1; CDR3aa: CASSLERSDADTQYF
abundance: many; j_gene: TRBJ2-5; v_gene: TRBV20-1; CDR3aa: CSQGQETQYF
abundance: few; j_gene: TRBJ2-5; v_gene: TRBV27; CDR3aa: CASSWSTGETQYF
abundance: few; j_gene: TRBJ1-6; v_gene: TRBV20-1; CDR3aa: CSAPDRQGNWSPLHF
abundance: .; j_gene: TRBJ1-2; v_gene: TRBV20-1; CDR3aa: CSARDTGGGGYGYTF
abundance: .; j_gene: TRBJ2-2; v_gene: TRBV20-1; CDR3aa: CSARDPSGRHTGELFF
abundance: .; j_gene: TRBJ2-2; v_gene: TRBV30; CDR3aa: CAWSPVFTGELFF
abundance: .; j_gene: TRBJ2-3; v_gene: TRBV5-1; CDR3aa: CASMGQGPTDTQYF
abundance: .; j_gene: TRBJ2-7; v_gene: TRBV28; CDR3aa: CASRPQGVRAYEQYF
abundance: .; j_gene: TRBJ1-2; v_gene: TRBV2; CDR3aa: CASTMTAGFDGYTF
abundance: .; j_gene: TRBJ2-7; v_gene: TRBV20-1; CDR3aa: CSARGGLDSYEQYF
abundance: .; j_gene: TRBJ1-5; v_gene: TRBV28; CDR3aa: CASSLSAGGWNQPQHF
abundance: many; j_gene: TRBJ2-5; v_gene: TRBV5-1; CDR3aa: CASSRGGTSGSPETQYF
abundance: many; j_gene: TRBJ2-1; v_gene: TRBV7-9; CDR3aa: CASSLGAAGGNEQFF
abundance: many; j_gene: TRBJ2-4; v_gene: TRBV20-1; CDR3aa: CSAPDREGYIQYF
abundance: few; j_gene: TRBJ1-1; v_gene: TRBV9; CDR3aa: CASSVAQLNTEAFF
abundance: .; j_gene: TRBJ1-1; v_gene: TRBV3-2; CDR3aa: CASSQGTLGAEAFF
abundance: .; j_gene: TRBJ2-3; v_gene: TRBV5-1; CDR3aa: CASIGETAGGSDTQYF
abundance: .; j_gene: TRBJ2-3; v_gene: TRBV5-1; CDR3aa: CASSFFLDTQYF
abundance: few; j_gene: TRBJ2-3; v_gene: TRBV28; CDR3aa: CACGRAERQDTQYF
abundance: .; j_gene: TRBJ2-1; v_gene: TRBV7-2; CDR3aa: CASSLRQGSRNEQFF
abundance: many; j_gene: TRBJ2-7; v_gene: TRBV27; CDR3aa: CASSRTGWEQYF
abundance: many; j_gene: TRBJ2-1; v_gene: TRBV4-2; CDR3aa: CASSQEGEYNEQFF
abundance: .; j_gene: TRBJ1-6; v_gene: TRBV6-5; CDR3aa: CASSYRADSPLHF
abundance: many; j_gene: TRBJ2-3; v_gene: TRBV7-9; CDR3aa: CASTWTAGGAGDTQYF
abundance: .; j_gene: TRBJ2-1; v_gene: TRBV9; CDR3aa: CASSAELGGTANEQFF
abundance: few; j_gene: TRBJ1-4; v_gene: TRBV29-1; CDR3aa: CSVLAGTGNEKLFF
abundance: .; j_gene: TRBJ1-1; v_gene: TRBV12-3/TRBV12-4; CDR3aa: CASSLQGALWTEAFF
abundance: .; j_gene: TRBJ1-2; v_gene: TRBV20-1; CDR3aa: CSARDPGGQGYTF
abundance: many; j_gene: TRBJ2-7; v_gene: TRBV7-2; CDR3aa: CASSSIPGFEQYF
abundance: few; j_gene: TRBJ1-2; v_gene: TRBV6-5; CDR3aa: CASSRGQVYGYTF
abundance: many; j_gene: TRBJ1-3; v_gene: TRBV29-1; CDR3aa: CSAYSVSSGNTIYF
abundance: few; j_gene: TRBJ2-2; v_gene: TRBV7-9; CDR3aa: CASSLYAVTGELFF
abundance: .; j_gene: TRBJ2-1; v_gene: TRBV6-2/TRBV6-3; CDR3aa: CASKAGTSGSSYNEQFF
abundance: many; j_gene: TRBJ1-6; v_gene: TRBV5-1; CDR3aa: CASNGGGNSPLHF
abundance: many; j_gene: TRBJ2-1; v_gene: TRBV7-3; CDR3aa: CASSLKGGRDYNEQFF
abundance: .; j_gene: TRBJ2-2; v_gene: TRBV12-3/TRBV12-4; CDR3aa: CASSLRGLNTGELFF
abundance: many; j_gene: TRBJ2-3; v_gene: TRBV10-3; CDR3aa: CAISGEDSDTQYF
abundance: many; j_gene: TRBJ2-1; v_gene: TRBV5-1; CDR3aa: CASSLASGRVINEQFF
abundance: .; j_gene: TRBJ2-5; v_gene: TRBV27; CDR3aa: CASSRPGQGRETQYF
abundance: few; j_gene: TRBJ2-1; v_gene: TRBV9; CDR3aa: CASSVGAFTSGSYNEQFF
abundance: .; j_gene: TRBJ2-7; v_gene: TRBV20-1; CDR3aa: CSARDHTGDTYEQYF
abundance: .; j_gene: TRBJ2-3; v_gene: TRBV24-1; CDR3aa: CATSYGVGTDTQYF